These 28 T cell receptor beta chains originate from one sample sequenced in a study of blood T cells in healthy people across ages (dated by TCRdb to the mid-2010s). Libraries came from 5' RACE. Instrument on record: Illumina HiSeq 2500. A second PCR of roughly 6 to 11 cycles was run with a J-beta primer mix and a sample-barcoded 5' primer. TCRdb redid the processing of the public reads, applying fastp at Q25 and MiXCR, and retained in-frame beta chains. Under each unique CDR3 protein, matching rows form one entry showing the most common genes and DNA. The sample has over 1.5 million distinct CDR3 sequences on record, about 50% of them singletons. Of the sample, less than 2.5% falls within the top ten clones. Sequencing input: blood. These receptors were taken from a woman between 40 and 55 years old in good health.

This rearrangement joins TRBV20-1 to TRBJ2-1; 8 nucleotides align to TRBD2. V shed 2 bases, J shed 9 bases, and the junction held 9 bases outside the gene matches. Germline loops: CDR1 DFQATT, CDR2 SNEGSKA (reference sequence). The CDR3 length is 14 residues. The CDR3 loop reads CSARWTSRSSEQFF. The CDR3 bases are TGCAGTGCTAGATGGACTAGCCGATCGTCTGAGCAGTTCTTC.

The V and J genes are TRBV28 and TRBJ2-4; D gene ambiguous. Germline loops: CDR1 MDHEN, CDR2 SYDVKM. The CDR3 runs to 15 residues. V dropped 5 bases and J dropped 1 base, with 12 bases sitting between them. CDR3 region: CASSNTEGAKNIQYF. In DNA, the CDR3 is TGTGCCAGCAGTAATACAGAAGGCGCCAAAAACATTCAGTACTTC.

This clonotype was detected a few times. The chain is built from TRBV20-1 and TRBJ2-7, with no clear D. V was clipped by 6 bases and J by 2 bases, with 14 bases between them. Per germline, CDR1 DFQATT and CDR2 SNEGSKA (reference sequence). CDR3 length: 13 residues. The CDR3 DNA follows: TGCAGTGCCCCCAGAGACTCGCCCTACGAGCAGTACTTC. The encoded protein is CSAPRDSPYEQYF.

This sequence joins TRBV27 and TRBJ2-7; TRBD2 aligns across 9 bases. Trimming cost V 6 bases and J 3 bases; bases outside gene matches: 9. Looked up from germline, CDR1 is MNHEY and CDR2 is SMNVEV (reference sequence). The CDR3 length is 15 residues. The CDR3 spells CASRGLSSGVYEQYF. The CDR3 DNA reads TGTGCCAGCAGGGGGCTTTCTAGCGGGGTCTACGAGCAGTACTTC.

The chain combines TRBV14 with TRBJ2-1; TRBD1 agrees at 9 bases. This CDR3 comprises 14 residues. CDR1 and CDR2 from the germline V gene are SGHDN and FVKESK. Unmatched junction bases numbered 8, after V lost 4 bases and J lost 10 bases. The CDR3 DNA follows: TGTGCCAGCAGCCTACGTACAGGGGGCATGGAGCAGTTCTTC. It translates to CASSLRTGGMEQFF.

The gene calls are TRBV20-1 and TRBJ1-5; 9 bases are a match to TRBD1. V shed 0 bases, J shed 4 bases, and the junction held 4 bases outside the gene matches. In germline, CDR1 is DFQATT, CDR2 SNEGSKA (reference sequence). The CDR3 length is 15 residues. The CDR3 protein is CSARDQGTGNQPQHF. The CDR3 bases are TGCAGTGCTAGAGATCAGGGGACAGGGAATCAGCCCCAGCATTTT.

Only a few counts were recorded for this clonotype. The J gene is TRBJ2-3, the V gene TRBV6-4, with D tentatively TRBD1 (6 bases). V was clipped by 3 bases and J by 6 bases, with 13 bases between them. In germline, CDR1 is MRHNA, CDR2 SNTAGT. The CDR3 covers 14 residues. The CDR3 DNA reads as TGTGCCAGCAGTGAAAACAGGGAAGTGGATACGCAGTATTTT. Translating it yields CASSENREVDTQYF.

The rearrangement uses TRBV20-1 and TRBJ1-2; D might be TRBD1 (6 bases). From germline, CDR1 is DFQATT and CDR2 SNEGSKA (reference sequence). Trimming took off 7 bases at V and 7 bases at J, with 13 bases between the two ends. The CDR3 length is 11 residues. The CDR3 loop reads CSVPTGPGYTF. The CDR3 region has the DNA TGCAGTGTCCCGACAGGTCCTGGCTACACCTTC.

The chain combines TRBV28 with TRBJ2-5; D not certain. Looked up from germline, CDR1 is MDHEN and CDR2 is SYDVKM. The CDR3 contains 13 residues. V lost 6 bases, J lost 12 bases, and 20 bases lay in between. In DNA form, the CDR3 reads TGTGCCAGCAGCCTACCGGGCCCTTCGCCTAAGTACTTC. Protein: CASSLPGPSPKYF.

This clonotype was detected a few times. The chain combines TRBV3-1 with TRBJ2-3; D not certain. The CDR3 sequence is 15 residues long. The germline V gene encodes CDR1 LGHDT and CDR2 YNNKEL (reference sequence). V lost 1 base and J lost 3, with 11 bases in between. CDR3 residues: CASSQAPTRTDTQYF. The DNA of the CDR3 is TGTGCCAGCAGCCAAGCACCGACCAGAACAGATACGCAGTATTTT.

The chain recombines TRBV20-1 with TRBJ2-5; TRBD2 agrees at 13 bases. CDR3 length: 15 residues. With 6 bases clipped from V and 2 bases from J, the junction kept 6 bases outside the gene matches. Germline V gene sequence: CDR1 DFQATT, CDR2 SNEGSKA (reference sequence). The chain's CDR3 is CSARTSGGPQETQYF. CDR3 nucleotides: TGCAGTGCGCGGACTAGCGGGGGCCCTCAAGAGACCCAGTACTTC.

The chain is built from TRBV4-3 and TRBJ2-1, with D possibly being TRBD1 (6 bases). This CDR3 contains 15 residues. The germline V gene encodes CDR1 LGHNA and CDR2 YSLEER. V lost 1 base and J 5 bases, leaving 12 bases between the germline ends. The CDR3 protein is CASSQAAAGDNEQFF. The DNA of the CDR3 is TGCGCCAGCAGCCAAGCAGCGGCAGGGGACAATGAGCAGTTCTTC.

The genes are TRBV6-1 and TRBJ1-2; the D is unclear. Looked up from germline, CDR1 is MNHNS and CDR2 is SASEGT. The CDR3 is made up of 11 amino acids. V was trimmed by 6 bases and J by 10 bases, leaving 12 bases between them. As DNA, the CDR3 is TGTGCCAGCAGAAGCGAGGGCCCCTACACCTTC. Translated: CASRSEGPYTF.

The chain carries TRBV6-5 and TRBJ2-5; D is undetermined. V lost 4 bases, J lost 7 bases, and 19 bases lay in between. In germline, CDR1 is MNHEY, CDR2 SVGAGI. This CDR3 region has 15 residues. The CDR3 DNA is TGTGCCAGCAGTTCGAGACACGACCAATGGAGGACCCAGTACTTC. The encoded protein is CASSSRHDQWRTQYF.

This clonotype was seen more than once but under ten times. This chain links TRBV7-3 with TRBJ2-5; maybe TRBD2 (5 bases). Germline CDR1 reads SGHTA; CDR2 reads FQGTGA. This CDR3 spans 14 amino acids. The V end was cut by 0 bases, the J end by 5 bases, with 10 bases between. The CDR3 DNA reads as TGTGCCAGCAGCTTAACGGGAGACGTTGAGACCCAGTACTTC. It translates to CASSLTGDVETQYF.

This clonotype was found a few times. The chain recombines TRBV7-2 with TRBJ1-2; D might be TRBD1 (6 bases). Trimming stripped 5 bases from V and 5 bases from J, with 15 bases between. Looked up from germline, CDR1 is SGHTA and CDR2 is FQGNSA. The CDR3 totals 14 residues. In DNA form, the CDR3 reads TGTGCCAGCAGCCTCAAGGGGGGCGGGTATGGCTACACCTTC. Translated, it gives CASSLKGGGYGYTF.

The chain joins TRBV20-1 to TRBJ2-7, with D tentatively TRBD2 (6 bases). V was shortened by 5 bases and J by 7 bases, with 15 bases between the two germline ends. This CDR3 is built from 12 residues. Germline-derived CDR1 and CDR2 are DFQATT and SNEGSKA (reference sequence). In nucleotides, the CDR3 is TGCAGTGCTGTCGGGGGAGAGGGAGAGCAGTACTTC. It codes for CSAVGGEGEQYF.

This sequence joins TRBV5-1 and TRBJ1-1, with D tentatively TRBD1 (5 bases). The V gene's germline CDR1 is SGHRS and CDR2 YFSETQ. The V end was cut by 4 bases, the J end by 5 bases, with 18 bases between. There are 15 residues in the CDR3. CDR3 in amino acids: CASSPGRGFETEAFF. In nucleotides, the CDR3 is TGCGCCAGCAGCCCAGGGAGGGGCTTCGAGACTGAAGCTTTCTTT.

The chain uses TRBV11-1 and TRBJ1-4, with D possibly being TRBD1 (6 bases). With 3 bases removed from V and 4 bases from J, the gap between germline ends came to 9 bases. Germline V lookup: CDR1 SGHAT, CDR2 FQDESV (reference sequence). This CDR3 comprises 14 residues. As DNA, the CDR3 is TGTGCCAGCAGCTTCCCAGGGGATAATGAAAAACTGTTTTTT. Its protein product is CASSFPGDNEKLFF.

As DNA, the CDR3 is TGCAGTGCTAAGACAGCTAATAATTCACCCCTCCACTTT. The encoded protein is CSAKTANNSPLHF. The rearrangement links TRBV20-1 to TRBJ1-6; a possible D gene is TRBD1 (5 bases). This CDR3 is 13 amino acids long. The V gene lost 4 bases and the J gene lost 5 bases, with 9 bases spanning the gap. Germline loops: CDR1 DFQATT, CDR2 SNEGSKA (reference sequence).

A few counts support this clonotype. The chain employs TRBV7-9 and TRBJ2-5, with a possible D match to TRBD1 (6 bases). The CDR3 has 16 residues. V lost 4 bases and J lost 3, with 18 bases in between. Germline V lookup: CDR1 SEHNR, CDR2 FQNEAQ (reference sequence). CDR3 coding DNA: TGTGCCAGCAGCTCCGGACAGACACCAAGTAAAGAGACCCAGTACTTC. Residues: CASSSGQTPSKETQYF.

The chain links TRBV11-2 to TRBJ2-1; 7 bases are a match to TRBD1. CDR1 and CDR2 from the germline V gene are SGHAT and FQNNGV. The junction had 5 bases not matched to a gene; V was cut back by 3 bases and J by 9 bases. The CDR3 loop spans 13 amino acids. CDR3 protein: CASSFYPGGEQFF. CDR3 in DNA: TGTGCCAGCAGCTTTTACCCAGGGGGTGAGCAGTTCTTC.

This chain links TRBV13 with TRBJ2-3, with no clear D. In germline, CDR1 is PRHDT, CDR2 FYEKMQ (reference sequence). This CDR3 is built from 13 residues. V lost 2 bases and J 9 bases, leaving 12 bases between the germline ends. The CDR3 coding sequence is TGTGCCAGCAGCTTATTAAGGCACAGCACGCAGTATTTT. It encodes CASSLLRHSTQYF. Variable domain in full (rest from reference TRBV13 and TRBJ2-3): AAGVIQSPRHLIKEKRETATLKCYPIPRHDTVYWYQQGPGQDPQFLISFYEKMQSDKGSIPDRFSAQQFSDYHSELNMSSLELGDSALYFCASSLLRHSTQYFGPGTRLTVL.

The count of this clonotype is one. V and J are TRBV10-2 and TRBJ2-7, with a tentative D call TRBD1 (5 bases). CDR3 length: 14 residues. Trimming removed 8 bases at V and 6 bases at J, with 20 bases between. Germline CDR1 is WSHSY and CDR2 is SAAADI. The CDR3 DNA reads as TGCGCCAGCCAGCTGGGGCCAGATGTGTCCGAGCAGTACTTC. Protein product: CASQLGPDVSEQYF.

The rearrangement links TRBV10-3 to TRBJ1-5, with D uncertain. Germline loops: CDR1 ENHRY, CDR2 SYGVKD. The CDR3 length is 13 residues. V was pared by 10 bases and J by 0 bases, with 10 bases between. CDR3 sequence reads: CATGGNSNQPQHF. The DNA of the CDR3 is TGTGCCACCGGCGGGAATAGCAATCAGCCCCAGCATTTT.

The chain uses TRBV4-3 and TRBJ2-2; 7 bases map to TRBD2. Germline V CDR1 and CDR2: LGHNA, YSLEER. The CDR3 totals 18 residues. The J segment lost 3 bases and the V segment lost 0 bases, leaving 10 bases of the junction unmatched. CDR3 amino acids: CASSQDIRLSGYTGELFF. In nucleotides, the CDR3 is TGCGCCAGCAGCCAAGATATCCGACTTAGCGGGTACACCGGGGAGCTGTTTTTT.

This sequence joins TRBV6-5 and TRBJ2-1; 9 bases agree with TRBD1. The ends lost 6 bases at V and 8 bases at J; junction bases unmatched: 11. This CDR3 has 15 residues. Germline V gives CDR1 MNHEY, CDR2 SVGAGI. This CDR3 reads CASSDSGTGYYEQFF. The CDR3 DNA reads TGTGCCAGCAGCGATTCCGGGACAGGGTACTATGAGCAGTTCTTC.

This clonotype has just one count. The CDR3 sequence: CASSLGQGRGVDTQYF. The CDR3 DNA reads as TGCGCCAGCAGCTTGGGTCAGGGACGCGGAGTAGATACGCAGTATTTT. V gene TRBV5-1 combines with J gene TRBJ2-3; D tentatively fits TRBD1 or TRBD2 (5 bases each). V was trimmed by 0 bases and J by 5 bases, leaving 16 bases between them. This CDR3 contains 16 residues. CDR1 and CDR2 (germline): SGHRS, YFSETQ.